The sample holds many counts of the clone carrying this T cell receptor beta chain. In TCRdb, the 5' RACE reads were re-called with MiXCR into one record per CDR3 protein. The sample consists of 300,000 to 400,000 distinct CDR3 sequences, about 4% of them appearing once. This sample was included in a study of T cells after yellow fever vaccination. Germline V gene lookup returns CDR1 SGHRS and CDR2 YFSETQ. This CDR3 contains 16 residues. The V segment lost 4 bases and the J segment 4 bases; nucleotides outside the gene matches: 4. Sample: PBMCs, taken 5 days after the yellow fever booster vaccination. The J gene is TRBJ2-2, the V gene TRBV5-1, with TRBD2 identical over 13 bases. The clonotype comes from a man younger than 35 who received the YFV17D yellow fever vaccine. As DNA, the CDR3 is TGCGCCAGCAGCCCCCGGACTAGCGGGAGCACCGGGGAGCTGTTTTTT. Its translation is CASSPRTSGSTGELFF.